The 6 T cell receptor beta chains reported below all come from one sample, sequenced in a study of shared clonotypes between healthy human individuals. Data came from immunoSEQ multiplex PCR; TCRdb stores just in-frame clones and leaves some out. The repertoire includes 700,000 to 950,000 clones, just over 95% of them detected once, and about 0.21% sits in the top ten. Cells designated naive CD8 were CD45RO-negative and were positively selected for CCR7, with terminally differentiated effector memory CD45RA+ cells excluded. Material: naive CD8+ T cells sorted from blood. These receptor sequences come from a man aged 30-40 years in good health.

This rearrangement joins TRBV6-5 to TRBJ2-1, with 8 positions matching TRBD2. V lost 0 bases and J lost 6; bases outside the gene matches: 4. CDR1 and CDR2 from the germline V gene are MNHEY and SVGAGI. The CDR3 length is 15 residues. CDR3 DNA: TGTGCCAGCAGTTACTCATCGGGGGGGCTCAATGAGCAGTTCTTC. Protein sequence: CASSYSSGGLNEQFF.

The chain joins TRBV5-6 to TRBJ2-1; 8 positions match TRBD2. V shed 3 bases and J 6 bases; nucleotides not matched to a gene: 11. The CDR3 runs to 16 residues. The germline V gene encodes CDR1 SGHDT and CDR2 YYEEEE. The CDR3 loop is CASSSGRAFLINEQFF. The CDR3 region has the DNA TGTGCCAGCAGCTCCGGGAGGGCGTTTTTGATCAATGAGCAGTTCTTC.

V gene TRBV11-2 combines with J gene TRBJ2-1; TRBD2 aligns across 7 bases. This CDR3 comprises 18 residues. The J segment lost 3 bases and the V segment lost 3 bases, leaving 14 bases of the junction unmatched. Germline V gene data show CDR1 as SGHAT and CDR2 as FQNNGV. Written as DNA, the CDR3 is TGTGCCAGCAGCTTTGGGAGGGGTTCGGCAGGGATCTACAATGAGCAGTTCTTC. It encodes CASSFGRGSAGIYNEQFF.

This clone has just one count. A read error may produce the germline difference seen at one junction end. The chain joins TRBV5-5 to TRBJ2-1; D is possibly TRBD2 (5 bases). The germline V gene encodes CDR1 SGHKS and CDR2 YYEKEE (reference sequence). The CDR3 extends over 14 amino acids. The CDR3 sequence: CASSKLETYNGQFF. CDR3 in DNA: TGTGCCAGCAGCAAACTAGAAACCTACAATGGGCAGTTCTTC.

This chain connects TRBV7-9 to TRBJ2-2; no firm D call. Germline CDR1 SEHNR, CDR2 FQNEAQ (reference sequence). This CDR3 has 14 amino acids. Trimming left V 5 bases short and J 1 base short, with 8 bases between. For the CDR3, the DNA is TGTGCCAGCAGCAGCACAGTGAACACCGGGGAGCTGTTTTTT. Translated, it gives CASSSTVNTGELFF.

In this sample, this clone turned up once. The J gene is TRBJ2-7, the V gene TRBV27, with TRBD2 as a possible D gene (5 bases). Germline-derived CDR1 and CDR2 are MNHEY and SMNVEV (reference sequence). V was trimmed by 5 bases and J by 4 bases, leaving 15 bases between them. The CDR3 is 14 residues long. The CDR3 nucleotides are TGTGCCAGCAGTATAGAGGGTCGTCCTTACGAGCAGTACTTC. Residues: CASSIEGRPYEQYF.